This T cell receptor (beta chain) was observed in a study of blood T cell repertoires in COVID-19. Study details: Researchers got acute and convalescent COVID-19 samples from the United States, Italy and Spain.

This study enrolled people aged roughly 18 to 89 from 24 US geographic areas. Self-reported history from a screening survey and questionnaire set each donor's cohort. Method: immunoSEQ multiplex PCR; TCRdb's copy keeps in-frame clones and lacks some. Of over 250,000 clones detected, more than 75% appear once; the ten largest clones hold 2% to 2.5%. V lost 5 bases to trimming and J lost 6 bases; unmatched junction nucleotides: 4. Germline CDR1 reads WNHNN; CDR2 reads SYGVQD (reference sequence). This CDR3 is 14 amino acids long. This chain connects TRBV10-1 to TRBJ2-1, with TRBD1 matching 10 bases. This TCR was sampled from a woman in her sixties in a cohort exposed to, infected with or recovered from COVID-19 (not recorded which). Material for sequencing was PBMCs or T cells enriched from blood (not recorded which). CDR3 sequence (DNA): TGCGCCAGCAGTCCCGGGACAGGGGTCAATGAGCAGTTCTTC. The encoded protein is CASSPGTGVNEQFF.